Presented here are 22 T cell receptor beta chains from one specimen sequenced in a study of T cell responses to AZD1222 COVID-19 vaccine. TCRdb's table, derived via immunoSEQ multiplex PCR, lists solely in-frame clones and lacks some. Found here are more than 95,000 clones, 90% of them singletons; the top ten hold 6% to 9%. Sequenced material: peripheral blood, taken on day 0 of AZD1222 vaccination. These receptor sequences come from an adult in good health.

J is TRBJ2-5 and V is TRBV5-5; D gene ambiguous. Looked up from germline, CDR1 is SGHKS and CDR2 is YYEKEE (reference sequence). The length of the CDR3 is 15 residues. Trimming shortened V by 0 bases and J by 1 base, and 10 bases separated the two germline ends. CDR3 sequence (DNA): TGTGCCAGCAGCTTGGCCTCAGTAATCCAAGAGACCCAGTACTTC. Its protein product is CASSLASVIQETQYF.

This sequence joins TRBV12-3 or TRBV12-4 and TRBJ2-4; 7 bases agree with TRBD1. V dropped 3 bases and J dropped 8; count of bases not matched to a gene: 4. This CDR3 comprises 13 residues. The CDR3 loop is CASSFEGADIQYF. CDR3 bases: TGTGCCAGCAGTTTTGAGGGGGCAGACATTCAGTACTTC.

J is TRBJ2-3 and V is TRBV3-1 (or the pseudogene TRBV3-2); 9 bases agree with TRBD1. Germline V gene lookup returns CDR1 LGHDT and CDR2 YNNKEL (reference sequence). With 4 bases clipped from V and 4 bases from J, the junction kept 9 bases outside the gene matches. The CDR3 length is 16 residues. CDR3 sequence reads: CASSPLLGQGPDTQYF. DNA for the CDR3: TGTGCCAGCAGCCCCTTGCTGGGACAGGGTCCAGATACGCAGTATTTT.

The J gene is TRBJ1-4, the V gene TRBV5-1, with 7 bases matching TRBD1. CDR3 length: 15 residues. The germline V gene has CDR1 SGHRS and CDR2 YFSETQ. J lost 1 base, V lost 4 bases, and 4 bases had no gene match. CDR3 coding DNA: TGCGCCAGCAGCGTGCAGGGGGTAACTAATGAAAAACTGTTTTTT. Translating gives CASSVQGVTNEKLFF.

The V and J genes are TRBV19 and TRBJ2-2, with a tentative D call TRBD2 (6 bases). V was cut by 6 bases and J by 1 base, with 15 bases left in between. The CDR3 is 16 residues long. Germline loops: CDR1 LNHDA, CDR2 SQIVND (reference sequence). The CDR3 region has the DNA TGTGCCAGTAGGGTCGGCGGTAGCGGGAACACCGGGGAGCTGTTTTTT. Translation gives CASRVGGSGNTGELFF.

The chain links TRBV5-1 to TRBJ2-5; 11 bases match TRBD2. V lost 4 bases, J lost 5 bases, and 7 bases stayed unmatched. Germline CDR1 reads SGHRS; CDR2 reads YFSETQ. This CDR3 has 15 amino acids. The CDR3 DNA sequence: TGCGCCAGCAGCATACTAGCGGGAGAGGCGGAGACCCAGTACTTC. Protein product: CASSILAGEAETQYF.

This chain uses TRBV24-1 with TRBJ1-5; D unclear. The V gene lost 6 bases and the J gene lost 7 bases, with 15 bases spanning the gap. This CDR3 has 14 amino acids. CDR1 and CDR2 (germline): KGHDR, SFDVKD. The CDR3 nucleotides are TGTGCCACCAGTTCATCCCTATCGGGACAGCCCCAGCATTTT. It yields the protein CATSSSLSGQPQHF.

The chain links TRBV12-5 to TRBJ2-2; D might be TRBD1 (6 bases). CDR1 is LGHNT, CDR2 FRNRAP, per germline. CDR3 size: 15 residues. V lost 6 bases and J 0 bases, leaving 11 bases between the germline ends. The CDR3 protein is CASGRDTSNTGELFF. CDR3 nucleotide sequence: TGTGCTAGTGGCAGGGACACCTCGAACACCGGGGAGCTGTTTTTT.

The gene calls are TRBV15 and TRBJ2-1, with 7 bases fitting TRBD2. CDR3 length equals 15 residues. Germline values: CDR1 LNHNV, CDR2 YYDKDF (reference sequence). Trimming cost V 8 bases and J 1 base; bases outside gene matches: 8. CDR3 sequence reads: CATGRGERSYNEQFF. CDR3 coding DNA: TGTGCCACCGGTCGGGGGGAAAGATCCTACAATGAGCAGTTCTTC.

The chain combines TRBV5-5 with TRBJ1-2; D is unclear. The CDR3 spans 12 residues. The germline V gene has CDR1 SGHKS and CDR2 YYEKEE (reference sequence). V lost 1 base and J lost 7, with 8 bases in between. For the CDR3, the DNA is TGTGCCAGCAGCTTGCTGGGTAGTGGCTACACCTTC. Encoded protein: CASSLLGSGYTF.

The genes are TRBV3-1 (or the pseudogene TRBV3-2) and TRBJ1-3; D gene unclear. This CDR3 is 12 amino acids long. Germline CDR1 is LGHDT and CDR2 is YNNKEL (reference sequence). V was clipped by 6 bases and J by 0 bases, with 3 bases between them. As DNA, the CDR3 is TGTGCCAGCAGTCCCTCTGGAAACACCATATATTTT. Protein sequence: CASSPSGNTIYF.

The chain is built from TRBV11-2 and TRBJ1-6; D gene ambiguous. This CDR3 has 15 amino acids. V lost 0 bases and J 6 bases, leaving 9 bases between the germline ends. Looked up from germline, CDR1 is SGHAT and CDR2 is FQNNGV. CDR3 loop: CASSLDGYANSPLHF. In nucleotides, the CDR3 is TGTGCCAGCAGCTTAGATGGCTATGCTAATTCACCCCTCCACTTT.

This clone has a handful of counts. The V call is TRBV11-2, the J call TRBJ1-2, with TRBD1 matching 7 bases. The junction had 7 bases not matched to a gene; V was cut back by 5 bases and J by 7 bases. Germline-derived CDR1 and CDR2 are SGHAT and FQNNGV. This CDR3 is 13 amino acids long. The DNA for the CDR3 is TGTGCCAGCAGCGATAGGGGGCAAAGTGGCTACACCTTC. Residues: CASSDRGQSGYTF.

The V and J genes are TRBV19 and TRBJ1-3; D might be TRBD1 (5 bases). V lost 7 bases and J 0 bases, leaving 10 bases between the germline ends. The CDR3 length is 14 residues. From germline, CDR1 is LNHDA and CDR2 SQIVND (reference sequence). The CDR3: CASKRDHSGNTIYF. In DNA form, the CDR3 reads TGTGCCAGTAAGAGGGACCACTCTGGAAACACCATATATTTT. Based on the CDR3 plus reference TRBV19 and TRBJ1-3, the full variable domain is DGGITQSPKYLFRKEGQNVTLSCEQNLNHDAMYWYRQDPGQGLRLIYYSQIVNDFQKGDIAEGYSVSREKKESFPLTVTSAQKNPTAFYLCASKRDHSGNTIYFGEGSWLTVV.

This chain joins TRBV11-2 and TRBJ2-1; no clear D. Germline-derived CDR1 and CDR2 are SGHAT and FQNNGV. Trimming shortened V by 0 bases and J by 8 bases, and 23 bases separated the two germline ends. CDR3 length: 18 amino acids. In DNA, the CDR3 is TGTGCCAGCAGCTTAGATCTCTTAGGGTCCCTAGGCCACGATGAGCAGTTCTTC. The encoded protein is CASSLDLLGSLGHDEQFF.

The chain combines TRBV2 with TRBJ1-3; D unresolved. The germline V and J ends were trimmed by 2 bases and 0 bases, with 23 bases remaining between them. The CDR3 covers 20 residues. The germline V gene has CDR1 SNHLY and CDR2 FYNNEI. In nucleotides, the CDR3 is TGTGCCAGCAGTGAAATCGCTGGCGGGAGTATTTCCGGCTCTGGAAACACCATATATTTT. This sequence encodes CASSEIAGGSISGSGNTIYF.

V gene TRBV30 combines with J gene TRBJ1-1; weak D call: TRBD1 (5 bases). Per germline, CDR1 GTSNPN and CDR2 SVGIG (reference sequence). The CDR3 covers 12 residues. Trimming took off 4 bases at V and 4 bases at J, with 10 bases between the two ends. The CDR3 protein is CAWNRGTTEAFF. DNA for the CDR3: TGTGCCTGGAACCGAGGGACCACTGAAGCTTTCTTT.

This clone was observed a few times. The chain combines TRBV7-2 with TRBJ2-3, with D possibly TRBD1 on 5 matching bases. V gave up 2 bases and J gave up 0 bases, with 15 bases separating them. Per germline, CDR1 SGHTA and CDR2 FQGNSA. The CDR3 is 17 residues long. CDR3 loop: CASSLSGRGTSTDTQYF. The DNA for the CDR3 is TGTGCCAGCAGCTTATCAGGGCGAGGCACTAGCACAGATACGCAGTATTTT. The whole variable domain, remainder taken from reference TRBV7-2 and TRBJ2-3, is GAGVSQSPSNKVTEKGKDVELRCDPISGHTALYWYRQSLGQGLEFLIYFQGNSAPDKSGLPSDRFSAERTGGSVSTLTIQRTQQEDSAVYLCASSLSGRGTSTDTQYFGPGTRLTVL.

This clone was seen only once. This sequence joins TRBV7-9 and TRBJ2-7, with D tentatively TRBD1 (6 bases). V dropped 6 bases and J dropped 1 base, with 16 bases sitting between them. Looked up from germline, CDR1 is SEHNR and CDR2 is FQNEAQ (reference sequence). CDR3 length: 15 residues. As DNA, the CDR3 is TGTGCCAGCAGTTCGATTAAGGACAGTTCCTACGAGCAGTACTTC. It codes for CASSSIKDSSYEQYF.

This clone was seen only once. The CDR3 coding sequence is TGTGCCAGCAGTCAGATTACTAGCACAGATACGCAGTATTTT. This gives the protein CASSQITSTDTQYF. This chain uses TRBV27 with TRBJ2-3, with D hard to call. Germline CDR1 reads MNHEY; CDR2 reads SMNVEV (reference sequence). The CDR3 totals 14 residues. Trimming left V 5 bases short and J 0 bases short, with 9 bases between.

The chain couples TRBV7-8 to TRBJ1-1; tentatively, D is TRBD1 (5 bases). Trimming stripped 1 base from V and 7 bases from J, with 19 bases between. Per the germline V gene, CDR1 is SGHVS and CDR2 is FQNEAQ. CDR3 size: 16 residues. For the CDR3, the DNA is TGTGCCAGCAGCTTAGTCGGCGGCAGGGTGGGGATTGAAGCTTTCTTT. Translated, it gives CASSLVGGRVGIEAFF.

The rearrangement uses TRBV27 and TRBJ1-6; 9 bases fit TRBD1. The CDR3 is made up of 12 amino acids. The V gene end was trimmed by 8 bases and the J gene end by 8 bases; junction bases not matched to a gene: 1. Germline CDR1 MNHEY, CDR2 SMNVEV (reference sequence). In DNA, the CDR3 is TGTGCCAGCTGGGACAGGGATTCACCCCTCCACTTT. This sequence encodes CASWDRDSPLHF.